A single sample gave rise to the 16 T cell receptor beta chains below, sequenced in a study of PD-L1 blockade in urothelial cancer. The data were produced by immunoSEQ multiplex PCR, yet TCRdb's version contains in-frame clones alone and is incomplete. This table has about 79,000 clones, approximately 86% appearing once. Time point defined: pretreatment peripheral blood. Source: PBMCs, taken around atezolizumab (anti-PD-L1) treatment. The source of these receptors is a man in his forties or fifties with urothelial cancer.

V is TRBV5-5 and J is TRBJ2-3, with TRBD1 matching over 8 bases. J gave up 0 bases and V 0 bases, and 6 bases lay outside the gene matches. The CDR3 covers 17 residues. Germline CDR1 and CDR2: SGHKS and YYEKEE (reference sequence). CDR3: CASSLGPGGTSTDTQYF. CDR3 DNA sequence: TGTGCCAGCAGCTTGGGGCCAGGGGGCACTAGCACAGATACGCAGTATTTT.

The chain has TRBV5-1 and TRBJ2-3, with a possible D match to TRBD2 (6 bases). V shed 4 bases and J shed 1 base, with 19 bases lying between them. CDR1 SGHRS and CDR2 YFSETQ come from the germline V gene. This CDR3 has 17 amino acids. CDR3 DNA sequence: TGCGCCAGCAGCCCCCGTGGGCGGGGTCCTGGCACAGATACGCAGTATTTT. Translation: CASSPRGRGPGTDTQYF.

This clone was picked up one time. In nucleotides, the CDR3 is TGTGCCAGCAGCTTAATAAGGGGTACTGCCACCTACGAGCAGTACTTC. It encodes CASSLIRGTATYEQYF. This chain joins TRBV7-2 and TRBJ2-7; weak D call: TRBD1 (5 bases). Germline V gene data show CDR1 as SGHTA and CDR2 as FQGNSA. This CDR3 is built from 16 residues. Trimming pared 2 bases from V and 2 bases from J, leaving 16 bases between. Looking up the rest from reference TRBV7-2 and TRBJ2-7 gives the full variable domain: GAGVSQSPSNKVTEKGKDVELRCDPISGHTALYWYRQSLGQGLEFLIYFQGNSAPDKSGLPSDRFSAERTGGSVSTLTIQRTQQEDSAVYLCASSLIRGTATYEQYFGPGTRLTVT.

V and J are TRBV30 and TRBJ1-1; D is undetermined. The CDR3 spans 12 residues. The V end lost 5 bases, the J end lost 4 bases, and 11 bases lay between the germline ends. Germline V gene lookup returns CDR1 GTSNPN and CDR2 SVGIG (reference sequence). The CDR3 spells CAWGEGGTEAFF. The DNA of the CDR3 is TGTGCCTGGGGCGAGGGAGGCACTGAAGCTTTCTTT.

V and J are TRBV9 and TRBJ2-1; 9 bases align to TRBD2. The J segment lost 0 bases and the V segment lost 6 bases, leaving 13 bases of the junction unmatched. Germline V gene sequence: CDR1 SGDLS, CDR2 YYNGEE. This CDR3 region has 18 residues. CDR3 bases: TGTGCCAGCAACAAGGGACTAGCCTTTTCTAGCTCCTACAATGAGCAGTTCTTC. Residues: CASNKGLAFSSSYNEQFF.

This chain connects TRBV7-8 to TRBJ1-2, with 7 bases matching TRBD1. The germline CDR1 and CDR2 sequences are SGHVS and FQNEAQ. The CDR3 is made up of 13 amino acids. The J segment lost 3 bases and the V segment lost 6 bases, leaving 4 bases of the junction unmatched. In nucleotides, the CDR3 is TGTGCCAGCAGACGTACAGGGGACTATGGCTACACCTTC. This sequence encodes CASRRTGDYGYTF.

This clone has only one observation. The chain links TRBV5-5 to TRBJ1-2, with TRBD1 as a possible D gene (6 bases). CDR3 size: 14 residues. Germline V gene lookup returns CDR1 SGHKS and CDR2 YYEKEE (reference sequence). V lost 7 bases and J 2 bases, leaving 15 bases between the germline ends. The CDR3 sequence: CASGGGGANYGYTF. The DNA of the CDR3 is TGTGCCAGCGGTGGTGGGGGCGCGAACTATGGCTACACCTTC.

This rearrangement joins TRBV5-1 to TRBJ2-5; 8 positions match TRBD2. The V segment lost 5 bases and the J segment 5 bases; nucleotides outside the gene matches: 8. Germline V gene data show CDR1 as SGHRS and CDR2 as YFSETQ. This CDR3 spans 14 amino acids. Here the CDR3 DNA reads TGCGCCAGCAGTCTCGGGACTAGGGAGGAGACCCAGTACTTC. Encoded protein: CASSLGTREETQYF.

The chain carries TRBV11-3 and TRBJ2-1, with 7 bases matching TRBD1. The CDR3 is 16 amino acids. Trimming took 2 bases from V and 5 from J; bases not matched to a gene: 9. Germline CDR1 is SGHNT and CDR2 is YENEEA. CDR3 DNA sequence: TGTGCCAGCAGCTTATCATTGGGGACAGAGCACAATGAGCAGTTCTTC. Amino acids: CASSLSLGTEHNEQFF. Filled out from reference TRBV11-3 and TRBJ2-1, the complete variable domain reads EAGVVQSPRYKIIEKKQPVAFWCNPISGHNTLYWYLQNLGQGPELLIRYENEEAVDDSQLPKDRFSAERLKGVDSTLKIQPAELGDSAVYLCASSLSLGTEHNEQFFGPGTRLTVL.

The chain's CDR3 is CASTPSLSAEQYF. CDR3 DNA sequence: TGTGCCAGCACTCCCTCCCTGAGTGCGGAGCAGTACTTC. This rearrangement joins TRBV2 to TRBJ2-7, with no clear D. Trimming removed 7 bases at V and 7 bases at J, with 17 bases between. CDR1 SNHLY and CDR2 FYNNEI come from the germline V gene. This CDR3 spans 13 amino acids.

This clone was counted between two and nine times. V and J are TRBV7-2 and TRBJ2-5; D not resolved. V was pared by 2 bases and J by 5 bases, with 12 bases between. Germline-derived CDR1 and CDR2 are SGHTA and FQGNSA. The CDR3 sequence is 14 residues long. The CDR3 loop is CASSLMVNSETQYF. The CDR3 bases are TGTGCCAGCAGCTTAATGGTAAACAGCGAGACCCAGTACTTC.

This rearrangement joins TRBV4-1 to TRBJ2-1; 10 bases line up with TRBD2. V gave up 3 bases and J gave up 5 bases; unmatched junction bases: 4. The germline CDR1 and CDR2 sequences are MGHRA and YSYEKL. This CDR3 contains 15 residues. The DNA for the CDR3 is TGCGCCAGCAGCCAGGGACTAGCGAAGAACAATGAGCAGTTCTTC. As protein: CASSQGLAKNNEQFF.

This clone was counted once. The chain employs TRBV6-4 and TRBJ1-2; 7 nucleotides agree with TRBD1. The length of the CDR3 is 13 residues. The germline gives CDR1 MRHNA, CDR2 SNTAGT. The ends lost 3 bases at V and 4 bases at J; junction bases unmatched: 2. CDR3 sequence reads: CASSEQGGYGYTF. In DNA, the CDR3 is TGTGCCAGCAGTGAGCAGGGGGGCTATGGCTACACCTTC.

The rearrangement links TRBV7-9 to TRBJ2-7; TRBD1 matches at 8 bases. The germline V gene has CDR1 SEHNR and CDR2 FQNEAQ (reference sequence). CDR3 length: 15 residues. The ends lost 5 bases at V and 6 bases at J; junction bases unmatched: 12. Here the CDR3 DNA reads TGTGCCAGCAGCCTCCTCGGGACAGGACCCGGCGAGCAGTACTTC. It yields the protein CASSLLGTGPGEQYF.

There are a few counts of this clone. The chain couples TRBV5-1 to TRBJ2-7; 8 bases are shared with TRBD2. With 4 bases clipped from V and 4 bases from J, the junction kept 10 bases outside the gene matches. CDR3 length: 15 amino acids. CDR1 and CDR2 from the germline V gene are SGHRS and YFSETQ. CDR3 residues: CASSPGLVGPYEQYF. The CDR3 bases are TGCGCCAGCAGCCCGGGACTAGTGGGCCCTTACGAGCAGTACTTC.

This clone has a single count. At one of its ends the junction is not consistent with the germline gene, which may arise from a read error. The rearrangement joins TRBV5-6 to TRBJ2-5, with 8 bases matching TRBD2. CDR1 SGHDT and CDR2 YYEEEE come from the germline V gene. The CDR3 is 16 residues long. The CDR3: CASSLGLPGLGATQYF. CDR3 bases: TGTGCCAGCAGTTTGGGGCTGCCGGGACTAGGCGCGACCCAGTACTTC.